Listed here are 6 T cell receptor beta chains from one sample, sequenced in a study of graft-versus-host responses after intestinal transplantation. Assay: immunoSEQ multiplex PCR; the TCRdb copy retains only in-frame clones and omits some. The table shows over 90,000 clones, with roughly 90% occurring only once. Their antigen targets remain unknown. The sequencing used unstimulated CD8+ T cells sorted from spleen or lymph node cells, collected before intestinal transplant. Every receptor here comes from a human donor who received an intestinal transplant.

The CDR3 coding sequence is TGCGCCAGCAGCTACAGGGGACGCTCTGGGGCCAACGTCCTGACTTTC. This sequence encodes CASSYRGRSGANVLTF. The chain has TRBV4-1 and TRBJ2-6; 7 nucleotides align to TRBD1. V shed 5 bases and J 0 bases; nucleotides not matched to a gene: 4. CDR1 MGHRA and CDR2 YSYEKL come from the germline V gene. This CDR3 is 16 amino acids long.

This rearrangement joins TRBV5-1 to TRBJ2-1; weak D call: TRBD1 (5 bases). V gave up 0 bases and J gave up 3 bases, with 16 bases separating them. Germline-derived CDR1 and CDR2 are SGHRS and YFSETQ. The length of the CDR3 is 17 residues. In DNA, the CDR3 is TGCGCCAGCAGCTTGGCTTCAGGGCGTTCCCTCTACAATGAGCAGTTCTTC. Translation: CASSLASGRSLYNEQFF.

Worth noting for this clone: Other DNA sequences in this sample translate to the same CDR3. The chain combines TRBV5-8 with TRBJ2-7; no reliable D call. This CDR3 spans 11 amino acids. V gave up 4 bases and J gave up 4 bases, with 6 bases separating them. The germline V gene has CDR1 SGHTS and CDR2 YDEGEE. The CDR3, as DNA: TGTGCCAGCAGCCTATATTACGAGCAGTACTTC. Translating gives CASSLYYEQYF.

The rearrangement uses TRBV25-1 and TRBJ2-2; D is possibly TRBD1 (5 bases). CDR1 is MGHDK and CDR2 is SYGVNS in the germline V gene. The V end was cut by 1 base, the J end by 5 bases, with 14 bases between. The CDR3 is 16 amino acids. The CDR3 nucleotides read TGTGCCAGCAGTGAATTAGGGAAGGGGAAAACCGGGGAGCTGTTTTTT. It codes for CASSELGKGKTGELFF.

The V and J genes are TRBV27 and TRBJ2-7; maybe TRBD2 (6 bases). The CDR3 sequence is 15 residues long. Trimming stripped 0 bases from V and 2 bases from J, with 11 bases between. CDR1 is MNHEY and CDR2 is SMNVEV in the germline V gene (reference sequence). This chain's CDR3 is CASSLSPGTPYEQYF. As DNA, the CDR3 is TGTGCCAGCAGTTTATCTCCAGGGACTCCCTACGAGCAGTACTTC.

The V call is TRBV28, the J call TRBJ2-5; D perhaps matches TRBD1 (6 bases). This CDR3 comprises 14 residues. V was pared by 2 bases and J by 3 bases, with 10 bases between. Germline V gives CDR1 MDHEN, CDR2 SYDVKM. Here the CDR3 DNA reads TGTGCCAGCAGTTTACCCTCAGGGGAAGAGACCCAGTACTTC. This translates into CASSLPSGEETQYF. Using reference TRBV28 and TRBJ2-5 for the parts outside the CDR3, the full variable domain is DVKVTQSSRYLVKRTGEKVFLECVQDMDHENMFWYRQDPGLGLRLIYFSYDVKMKEKGDIPEGYSVSREKKERFSLILESASTNQTSMYLCASSLPSGEETQYFGPGTRLLVL.